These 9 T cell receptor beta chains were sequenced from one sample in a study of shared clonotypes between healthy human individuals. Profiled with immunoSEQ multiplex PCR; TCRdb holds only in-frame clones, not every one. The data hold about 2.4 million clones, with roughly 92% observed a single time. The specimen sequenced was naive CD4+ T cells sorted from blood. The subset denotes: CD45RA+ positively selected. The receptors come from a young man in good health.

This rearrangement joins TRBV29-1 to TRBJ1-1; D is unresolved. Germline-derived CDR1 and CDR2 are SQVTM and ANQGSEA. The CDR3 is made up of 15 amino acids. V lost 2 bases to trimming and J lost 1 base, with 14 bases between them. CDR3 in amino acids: CSVEHEAAENTEAFF. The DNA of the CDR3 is TGCAGCGTTGAACATGAGGCCGCGGAGAACACTGAAGCTTTCTTT.

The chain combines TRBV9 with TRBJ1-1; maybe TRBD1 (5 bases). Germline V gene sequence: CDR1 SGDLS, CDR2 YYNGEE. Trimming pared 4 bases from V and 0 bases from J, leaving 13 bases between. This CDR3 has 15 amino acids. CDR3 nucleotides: TGTGCCAGCAGCCCAAGCGGGGCGATGAACACTGAAGCTTTCTTT. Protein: CASSPSGAMNTEAFF.

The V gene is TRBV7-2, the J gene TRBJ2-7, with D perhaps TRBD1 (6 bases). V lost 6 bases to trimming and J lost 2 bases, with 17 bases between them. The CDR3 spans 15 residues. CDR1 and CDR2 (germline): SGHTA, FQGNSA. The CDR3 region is CASRPRTASPYEQYF. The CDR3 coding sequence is TGTGCCAGCAGACCCAGGACAGCCTCTCCCTACGAGCAGTACTTC.

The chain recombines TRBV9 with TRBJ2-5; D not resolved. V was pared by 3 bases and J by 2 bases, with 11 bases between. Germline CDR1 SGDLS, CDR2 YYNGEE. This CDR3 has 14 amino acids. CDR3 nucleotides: TGTGCCAGCAGCGCCGACCTGTTGCAAGAGACCCAGTACTTC. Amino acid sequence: CASSADLLQETQYF.

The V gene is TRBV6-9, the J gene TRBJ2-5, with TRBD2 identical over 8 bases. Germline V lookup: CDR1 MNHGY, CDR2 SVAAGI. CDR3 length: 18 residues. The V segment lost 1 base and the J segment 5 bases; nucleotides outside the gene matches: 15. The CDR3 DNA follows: TGTGCCAGCAGTTATTACCCTTTCCGGGGGGGGTGTAGTGAGACCCAGTACTTC. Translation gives CASSYYPFRGGCSETQYF.

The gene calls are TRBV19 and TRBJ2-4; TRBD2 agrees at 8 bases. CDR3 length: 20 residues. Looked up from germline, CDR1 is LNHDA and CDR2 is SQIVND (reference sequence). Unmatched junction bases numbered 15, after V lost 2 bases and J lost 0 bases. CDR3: CASSISRRRGALLAKNIQYF. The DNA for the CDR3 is TGTGCCAGTAGTATAAGTCGTCGGCGGGGGGCCTTACTAGCCAAAAACATTCAGTACTTC.

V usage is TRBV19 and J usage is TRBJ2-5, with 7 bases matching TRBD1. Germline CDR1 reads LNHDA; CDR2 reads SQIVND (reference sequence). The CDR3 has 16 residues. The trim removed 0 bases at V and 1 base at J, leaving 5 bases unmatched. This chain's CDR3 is CASSIDATGLQETQYF. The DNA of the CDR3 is TGTGCCAGTAGTATAGATGCGACAGGGCTCCAAGAGACCCAGTACTTC.

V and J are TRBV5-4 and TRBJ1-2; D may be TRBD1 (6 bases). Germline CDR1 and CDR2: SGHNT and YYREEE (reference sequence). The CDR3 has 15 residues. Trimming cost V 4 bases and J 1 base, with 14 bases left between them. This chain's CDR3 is CASSPGHELNYGYTF. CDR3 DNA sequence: TGTGCCAGCAGCCCGGGACACGAACTTAACTATGGCTACACCTTC.

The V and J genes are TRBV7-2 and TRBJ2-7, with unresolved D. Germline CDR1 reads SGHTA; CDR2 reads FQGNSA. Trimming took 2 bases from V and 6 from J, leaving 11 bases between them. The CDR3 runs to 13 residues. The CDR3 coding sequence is TGTGCCAGCAGCTTATTCGGTGGGGTCGAGCAGTACTTC. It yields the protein CASSLFGGVEQYF.